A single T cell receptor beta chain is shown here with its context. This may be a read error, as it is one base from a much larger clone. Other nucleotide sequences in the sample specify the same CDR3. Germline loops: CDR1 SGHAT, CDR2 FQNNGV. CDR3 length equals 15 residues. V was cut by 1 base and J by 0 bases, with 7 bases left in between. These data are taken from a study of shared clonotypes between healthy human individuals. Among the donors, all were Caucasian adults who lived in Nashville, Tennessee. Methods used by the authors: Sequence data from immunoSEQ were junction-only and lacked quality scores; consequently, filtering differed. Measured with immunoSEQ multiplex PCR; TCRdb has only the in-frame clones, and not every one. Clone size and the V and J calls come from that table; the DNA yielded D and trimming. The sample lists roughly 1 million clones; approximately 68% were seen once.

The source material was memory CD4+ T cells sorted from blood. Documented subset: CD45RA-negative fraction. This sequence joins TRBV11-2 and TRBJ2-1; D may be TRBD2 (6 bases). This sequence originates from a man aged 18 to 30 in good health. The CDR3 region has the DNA TGTGCCAGCAGCTTAGCCGGGAGCTCCTACAATGAGCAGTTCTTC. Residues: CASSLAGSSYNEQFF.